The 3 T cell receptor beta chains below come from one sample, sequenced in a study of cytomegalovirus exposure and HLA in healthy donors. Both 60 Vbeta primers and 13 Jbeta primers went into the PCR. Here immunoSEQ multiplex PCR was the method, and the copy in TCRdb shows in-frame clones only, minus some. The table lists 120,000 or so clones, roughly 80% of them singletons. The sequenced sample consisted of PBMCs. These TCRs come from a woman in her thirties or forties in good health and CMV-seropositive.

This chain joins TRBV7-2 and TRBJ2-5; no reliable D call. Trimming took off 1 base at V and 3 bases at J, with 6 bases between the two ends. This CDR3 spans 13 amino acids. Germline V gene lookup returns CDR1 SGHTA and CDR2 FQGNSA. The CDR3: CASSLVPEETQYF. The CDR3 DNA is TGTGCCAGCAGCTTAGTACCAGAAGAGACCCAGTACTTC. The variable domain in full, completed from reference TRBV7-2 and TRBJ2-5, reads GAGVSQSPSNKVTEKGKDVELRCDPISGHTALYWYRQSLGQGLEFLIYFQGNSAPDKSGLPSDRFSAERTGGSVSTLTIQRTQQEDSAVYLCASSLVPEETQYFGPGTRLLVL.

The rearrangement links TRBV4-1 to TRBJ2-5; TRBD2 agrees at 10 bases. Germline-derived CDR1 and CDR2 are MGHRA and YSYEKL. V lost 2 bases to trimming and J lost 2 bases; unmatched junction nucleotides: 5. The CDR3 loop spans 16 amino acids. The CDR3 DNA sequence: TGCGCCAGCAGCCAAATTAGCGGGGGGCAACAAGAGACCCAGTACTTC. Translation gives CASSQISGGQQETQYF.

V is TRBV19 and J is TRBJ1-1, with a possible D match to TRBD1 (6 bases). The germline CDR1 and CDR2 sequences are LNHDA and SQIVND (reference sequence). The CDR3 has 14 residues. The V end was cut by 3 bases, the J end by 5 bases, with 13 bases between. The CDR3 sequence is CASSMTRGGTEAFF. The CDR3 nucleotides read TGTGCCAGTAGTATGACCAGAGGGGGAACTGAAGCTTTCTTT.